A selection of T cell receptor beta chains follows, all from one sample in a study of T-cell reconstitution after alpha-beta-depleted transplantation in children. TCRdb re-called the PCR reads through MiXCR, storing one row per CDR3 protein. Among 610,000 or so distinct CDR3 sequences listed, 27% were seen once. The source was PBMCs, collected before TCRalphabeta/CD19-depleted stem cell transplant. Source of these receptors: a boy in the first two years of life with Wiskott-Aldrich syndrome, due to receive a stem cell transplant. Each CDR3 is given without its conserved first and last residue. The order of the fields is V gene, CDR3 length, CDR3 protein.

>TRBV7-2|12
ASSLMPSTDTQY
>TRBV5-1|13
ASTLGTGRENEQF
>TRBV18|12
ASSPGISNQPQH
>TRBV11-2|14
ASSPRLAGGENEQY
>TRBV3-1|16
ASSPKTGDRLAKNIQY
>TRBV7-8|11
ASSLTIGDTQY
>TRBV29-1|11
SVHPGTGNEQF
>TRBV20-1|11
SAQSGRGYEQY
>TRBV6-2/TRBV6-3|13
ASRSRQLGDGELF
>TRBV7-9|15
ASSLTGGGLNTGELF
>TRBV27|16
ASSLSDRVLRYSGELF
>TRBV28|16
ASSYSPSKREGNNEQF
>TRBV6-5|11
ASSYSTGTVQY
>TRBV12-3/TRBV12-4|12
ASTPGKGVDTQY
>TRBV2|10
ASSTSDDEQF
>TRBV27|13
ASSFIKMGSNEQF
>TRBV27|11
ASGGGSYNEQF
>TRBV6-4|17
ASSGGTSVLTLAKNIQY
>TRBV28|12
ASTLTGTGNTIY
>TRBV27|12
ASSQGFLVKTQY
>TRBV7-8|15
ASSIGTSRLNTGELF
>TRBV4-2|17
ASSPHRLAEYANTGELF
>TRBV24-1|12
ATQAGGPGGEQF
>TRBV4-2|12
ASSQLSSYNEQF
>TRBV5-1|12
ASSLKTGEHEQF
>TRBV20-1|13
SARDPERGEQPQH
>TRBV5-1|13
ASSLGTINTDTQY
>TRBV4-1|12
ASRPWTGGTEAF
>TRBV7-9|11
ASSIGQGYGYT
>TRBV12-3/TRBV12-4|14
ASRDRQGRGDGAQY
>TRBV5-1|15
ASSLYGGGAPDTEAF
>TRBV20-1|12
SARSSTGTDTQY
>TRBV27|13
ASSLASGRAPTQY
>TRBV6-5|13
ASSYVAGGSYEQY
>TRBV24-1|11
ATRDRGTGEQF
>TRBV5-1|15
ASSLGGRLLMNTEAF
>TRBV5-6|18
ASSAYLALEQRESINEQF
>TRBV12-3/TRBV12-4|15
ASSLYLVVKGRETQY
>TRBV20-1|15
SARVPSGGPSYNEQF
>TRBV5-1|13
ASSLAGWRGEKLF
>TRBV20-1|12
SAGRLAGGETQY
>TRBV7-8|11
ASSLQAGTEAF
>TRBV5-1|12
ASSLTGADYEQY
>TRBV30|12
AWKPRTTLYEQY
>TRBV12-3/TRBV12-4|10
ASRPGHNEQF
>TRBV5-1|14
ASSWPGSAAYNEQF
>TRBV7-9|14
ASGPGAGRSGQPQH
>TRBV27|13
ASSPGIGLSYEQY
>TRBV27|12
ATQIAGGEDTQY
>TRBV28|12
ASRWTVRSYEQY
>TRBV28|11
ASSLIAGETQY
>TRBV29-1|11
SALRLWNTEAF
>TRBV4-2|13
ASSQDGTGGNEQY
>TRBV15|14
ATSGDRGPSYSPLH
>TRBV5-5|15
ASSPLRGGLKNTEAF